Sequencing of this T cell receptor (beta chain) was carried out in a study of siplizumab effects on memory and regulatory T cells. Turning to this clone: What it binds is not known.

The CDR3 extends over 15 amino acids. The germline V gene has CDR1 SGHNT and CDR2 YYREEE (reference sequence). V gave up 2 bases and J gave up 0 bases, with 10 bases separating them. TCRdb's table, derived via immunoSEQ multiplex PCR, lists solely in-frame clones and lacks some. This table holds some 100,000 clones, roughly nine tenths found once. Study-level results: Memory T cells appeared less diverse than naive cells, which seemed to contribute substantially to alloresponse. Mappable CD4+ clones that were alloreactive averaged approximately 69% Treg-derived with siplizumab versus approximately 25% in controls. Roughly 75-96% of proliferating CD4+ or CD8+ clones lacked a naive or memory phenotype that could be assigned.

The source of this sequence is a human donor in good health. The chain couples TRBV5-4 to TRBJ2-3; the D is unclear. The sample was Tregs sorted from blood. CDR3 loop: CASSLRLVSTDTQYF. For the CDR3, the DNA is TGTGCCAGCAGCTTACGGTTGGTAAGCACAGATACGCAGTATTTT.